This is a list of T cell receptor beta chains from one sample in a study of cytomegalovirus exposure and HLA in healthy donors. The protocol was immunoSEQ multiplex PCR, while the TCRdb copy is restricted to in-frame clones and leaves out a portion. The repertoire consists of 100,000 to 150,000 clones, with about 94% occurring once and the leading ten covering approximately 1.3%. The sequenced sample consisted of PBMCs. These receptors came from a woman in her late teens or twenties in good health and CMV-seronegative. The CDR3 runs from the conserved cysteine through the conserved F or W. The order of the fields is D gene, clone size, V gene, J gene, CDR3 DNA, CDR3 protein. D genes are given only for firm matches. Clone sizes are given selectively: once, few, many, or a class where the clone is expanded.

NA,NA,TRBV18,TRBJ2-5,TGTGCCAGCTCACCCGGTCGGGGGGCCGAGTTTGAGACCCAGTACTTC,CASSPGRGAEFETQYF
NA,NA,TRBV29-1,TRBJ2-1,TGCATCGTTCTTTTTGCTATACCATACAATGAGCAGTTCTTC,CIVLFAIPYNEQFF
NA,NA,TRBV5-5,TRBJ1-5,TGTGCCAGCAGCCCGACAGCGTTCAATCAGCCCCAGCATTTT,CASSPTAFNQPQHF
NA,NA,TRBV7-3,TRBJ1-1,TGTGCCAGCAGCTCTCAGGGAAGAAACACTGAAGCTTTCTTT,CASSSQGRNTEAFF
TRBD1,NA,TRBV6-1,TRBJ1-2,TGTGCCAGCGGAGACAGGGATGGTGGCTACACCTTC,CASGDRDGGYTF
NA,NA,TRBV25-1,TRBJ2-7,TGTGCCAGCAGTGAATCTGGGGAGCACGAGCAGTACTTC,CASSESGEHEQYF
NA,NA,TRBV6-5,TRBJ1-2,TGTGCCAGCAGCCACAGGGACCCTGATTTTGAGGGCTACACCTTC,CASSHRDPDFEGYTF
TRBD2,NA,TRBV28,TRBJ2-3,TGTGCCAGCAGTCTCACTAGCGGGAATGCTTGGGATACGCAGTATTTT,CASSLTSGNAWDTQYF
TRBD2,NA,TRBV5-1,TRBJ2-7,TGCGCCAGCAGCAGAGGGGGAGGCGGGGGGGTCGACGAGCAGTACTTC,CASSRGGGGGVDEQYF
NA,NA,TRBV7-9,TRBJ2-7,TGTGCCAGCAGCCAGGACACAAACTACGAGCAGTACTTC,CASSQDTNYEQYF
TRBD2,NA,TRBV27,TRBJ2-5,TGTGCCAGCAGTTCGCCGGGACTAGCGGGAAAACTGGCCCAGTACTTC,CASSSPGLAGKLAQYF
TRBD1,NA,TRBV19,TRBJ1-2,TGTGCCAGTAGTCACGGACAGGGAAGCTATGGCTACACCTTC,CASSHGQGSYGYTF
NA,NA,TRBV6-5,TRBJ2-7,TGTGCCAGCAGTTACGCCTTAGAATCTCCCTACGAGCAGTACTTC,CASSYALESPYEQYF
TRBD1,NA,TRBV28,TRBJ1-2,TGTGCCAGCAGTTTATGGGGACAGGGAGGAGGGGGCTACACCTTC,CASSLWGQGGGGYTF
TRBD2,NA,TRBV2,TRBJ2-7,TGTGCCAGCAACCGGGAAGCGGGGGCCATTTACGAGCAGTACTTC,CASNREAGAIYEQYF
TRBD1,NA,TRBV2,TRBJ1-6,TGTGCCAGCACGCTAGACAGGGGGCTTATATGGTCACCCCTCCACTTT,CASTLDRGLIWSPLHF
NA,NA,TRBV7-2,TRBJ2-7,TGTGCCAGCAGCCAGCGATCCTCCTACGAGCAGTACTTC,CASSQRSSYEQYF
NA,NA,TRBV7-7,TRBJ1-5,TGTGCCAGCCGATCGGGGGGCGGTAGGAGCAATCAGCCCCAGCATTTT,CASRSGGGRSNQPQHF
TRBD2,NA,TRBV11-2,TRBJ2-1,TGTGCCAGCAGCGGCACCGGGACTAGCGGTTTTTACAATGAGCAGTTCTTC,CASSGTGTSGFYNEQFF
NA,NA,TRBV19,TRBJ1-2,TGTGCCAGTAGTGAGAAACCCGGGGGCTACACCTTC,CASSEKPGGYTF
TRBD1,NA,TRBV28,TRBJ1-6,TGTGCCAGCTTACGTGGGATCGACAGGGACAGTTCACCCCTCCACTTT,CASLRGIDRDSSPLHF
NA,NA,TRBV9,TRBJ2-5,TGTGCCAGCAGCGTAGCTTTAGGCCCCCCTTCAGGGGAGACCCAGTACTTC,CASSVALGPPSGETQYF
NA,NA,TRBV5-4,TRBJ1-2,TGTGCCAGCAGCTTGGCCGGGGTAAAGGGCTACACCTTC,CASSLAGVKGYTF
NA,NA,TRBV6-1,TRBJ2-3,TGTGCCAGCAGTCCGGGCGAGGGGGTCACGCAGTATTTT,CASSPGEGVTQYF
NA,NA,TRBV7-9,TRBJ1-1,TGTGCCAGCGTTCGAGACACTGAAGCTTTCTTT,CASVRDTEAFF
NA,once,TRBV7-2,TRBJ2-1,TGTGCCAGCAGCCTGTCGGTTTCCGATGAGCAGTTCTTC,CASSLSVSDEQFF
NA,NA,TRBV19,TRBJ1-2,TGTGCCACAGACTCGGAAGCGGGCGCCGGCTACACCTTC,CATDSEAGAGYTF